These T cell receptor beta chains were read from a single sample in a study of T cells in Graves' hyperthyroidism and ophthalmopathy. TCRdb reprocessed the multiplex PCR reads via MiXCR and lists one record per CDR3 protein. The repertoire has approximately 600,000 distinct CDR3 sequences, roughly 14% of them found once; the top ten carry over 3.5%. The sequencing sample was made of blood. The receptors were sampled from a middle-aged woman with Graves' ophthalmopathy. Both conserved end residues are part of each CDR3. The D gene is left open where the match is weak. Clone size appears in some rows only: once, few, many, or a class for an expanded clone.

j_gene,abundance,v_gene,d_gene,CDR3aa,CDR3nt
TRBJ2-2,many,TRBV9,-,CASSSRQVFPGELFF,TGTGCCAGCAGCTCGCGACAGGTCTTCCCCGGGGAGCTGTTTTTT
TRBJ1-2,many,TRBV29-1,-,CSVGVYDGYTF,TGCAGCGTTGGGGTCTATGATGGCTACACCTTC
TRBJ1-1,-,TRBV5-1,-,CASSLRGNEAFF,TGCGCCAGCAGCTTGAGGGGGAATGAAGCTTTCTTT
TRBJ2-2,-,TRBV5-1,-,CASSFLSIANTGELFF,TGCGCCAGCAGCTTCCTTTCCATCGCGAACACCGGGGAGCTGTTTTTT
TRBJ2-2,many,TRBV5-5,TRBD2,CASGRANTGELFF,TGTGCCAGCGGGAGGGCGAACACCGGGGAGCTGTTTTTT
TRBJ1-1,many,TRBV7-3,-,CASSFRRVPPEAFF,TGTGCCAGCAGCTTTAGAAGGGTTCCCCCTGAAGCTTTCTTT
TRBJ1-3,-,TRBV28,TRBD1,CASRPTGANSGNTIYF,TGTGCCAGCAGGCCGACAGGGGCGAACTCTGGAAACACCATATATTTT
TRBJ1-5,many,TRBV7-2,-,CASSSSPNQPQHF,TGTGCCAGCAGCTCCAGCCCCAATCAGCCCCAGCATTTT
TRBJ2-3,few,TRBV12-3/TRBV12-4,-,CASSFGLALSTDTQYF,TGTGCCAGCAGTTTTGGTCTAGCGCTTAGCACAGATACGCAGTATTTT
TRBJ2-7,many,TRBV20-1,TRBD1,CSARDRKTSYEQYF,TGCAGTGCTAGGGACAGGAAGACCTCCTACGAGCAGTACTTC
TRBJ2-7,few,TRBV5-4,-,CASSFAPAGSTSYEQYF,TGTGCCAGCAGCTTCGCCCCGGCAGGGAGTACGTCCTACGAGCAGTACTTC
TRBJ2-7,few,TRBV7-2,TRBD2,CASSLEILAGDGQYF,TGTGCCAGCAGCCTCGAAATACTAGCGGGAGACGGGCAGTACTTC
TRBJ1-2,-,TRBV12-3/TRBV12-4,-,CASSLAGLPGGGYTF,TGTGCCAGCAGTTTAGCCGGTCTACCCGGAGGGGGCTACACCTTC
TRBJ2-7,-,TRBV6-5,-,CASSYPRSSGYEQYF,TGTGCCAGCAGTTACCCGAGGAGTAGCGGATACGAGCAGTACTTC
TRBJ2-5,many,TRBV10-3,-,CAISEPGEETQYF,TGTGCCATCAGTGAGCCGGGGGAAGAGACCCAGTACTTC
TRBJ2-7,few,TRBV2,TRBD1,CASKGQVPLEQYF,TGTGCCAGCAAAGGACAGGTCCCCCTCGAGCAGTACTTC
TRBJ2-5,many,TRBV2,-,CASQGPYQETQYF,TGTGCCAGCCAGGGGCCCTACCAAGAGACCCAGTACTTC
TRBJ2-5,-,TRBV14,-,CASSQAGIMGYETQYF,TGTGCCAGCAGCCAAGCGGGCATAATGGGATACGAGACCCAGTACTTC
TRBJ1-2,many,TRBV11-3,-,CASSSGTAGSYGYTF,TGTGCCAGCAGCTCTGGGACGGCAGGGAGCTATGGCTACACCTTC
TRBJ2-5,many,TRBV5-4,TRBD1,CASSFSQGIETQYF,TGTGCCAGCAGCTTCTCACAGGGGATTGAGACCCAGTACTTC
TRBJ2-7,many,TRBV12-5,-,CASGTGTVLRVNEQYF,TGTGCTAGTGGTACCGGGACGGTTCTTCGAGTAAACGAGCAGTACTTC
TRBJ1-6,few,TRBV28,-,CASTPGQWNSPLHF,TGTGCCAGCACTCCGGGACAATGGAATTCACCCCTCCACTTT
TRBJ2-7,-,TRBV6-1,-,CASSPSVDKSYEQYF,TGTGCCAGCAGTCCGTCGGTGGACAAATCCTACGAGCAGTACTTC
TRBJ2-7,few,TRBV14,TRBD2,CASSQERTAGDTYEQYF,TGTGCCAGCAGCCAAGAGCGTACAGCGGGAGACACCTACGAGCAGTACTTC
TRBJ2-7,many,TRBV28,TRBD1,CASSPGQATGEQYF,TGTGCCAGCAGTCCAGGACAGGCCACAGGGGAGCAGTACTTC
TRBJ1-2,many,TRBV28,-,CASKDSNYGYTF,TGTGCCAGCAAGGATTCTAACTATGGCTACACCTTC
TRBJ2-7,many,TRBV28,-,CLGVDYEQYF,TGCCTGGGGGTGGACTACGAGCAGTACTTC
TRBJ2-5,-,TRBV18,-,CASSPPLAETQYF,TGTGCCAGCTCACCACCTCTGGCTGAGACCCAGTACTTC
TRBJ2-2,many,TRBV6-2/TRBV6-3,-,CASRRAMEAGELFF,TGTGCCAGCCGAAGAGCAATGGAGGCCGGGGAGCTGTTTTTT
TRBJ1-5,many,TRBV20-1,-,CSARDQPGWSDQPQHF,TGCAGTGCTAGAGATCAACCAGGGTGGAGTGATCAGCCCCAGCATTTT
TRBJ1-1,many,TRBV10-2,-,CASCVRGTYTEAFF,TGCGCCAGCTGCGTTCGCGGGACTTACACTGAAGCTTTCTTT
TRBJ2-7,-,TRBV12-3/TRBV12-4,-,CASSFKGQGFYEQYF,TGTGCCAGCAGTTTTAAGGGTCAGGGGTTCTACGAGCAGTACTTC
TRBJ2-5,many,TRBV28,-,CASSFRVSRETQYF,TGTGCCAGCAGTTTCCGGGTATCGCGGGAGACCCAGTACTTC
TRBJ2-7,-,TRBV30,TRBD1,CAWAAGQGAGYEQYF,TGTGCCTGGGCCGCCGGACAGGGGGCGGGCTACGAGCAGTACTTC
TRBJ1-2,many,TRBV12-3/TRBV12-4,-,CASTATGLNSNYGYTF,TGTGCCAGCACCGCAACGGGTTTAAACTCTAACTATGGCTACACCTTC
TRBJ2-7,few,TRBV28,TRBD2,CASSTQAGGAFF,TGTGCCAGCAGTACTCAAGCGGGAGGCGCTTTCTTC
TRBJ2-7,many,TRBV5-5,-,CASSAPLSYEQYF,TGTGCCAGCAGCGCGCCCCTCTCCTACGAGCAGTACTTC
TRBJ1-5,-,TRBV12-3/TRBV12-4,-,CASSLHGGGSNQPQHF,TGTGCCAGCAGTCTCCATGGTGGGGGGAGCAATCAGCCCCAGCATTTT
TRBJ1-5,-,TRBV6-1,-,CASSLGSYQPQHF,TGTGCCAGCAGCCTCGGATCATATCAGCCCCAGCATTTT
TRBJ2-7,many,TRBV6-1,-,CASSEGTGPYEQYF,TGTGCCAGCAGTGAAGGGACGGGGCCCTACGAGCAGTACTTC
TRBJ2-2,many,TRBV6-5,-,CASTGRGWTGELFF,TGTGCCAGCACCGGGAGAGGTTGGACCGGGGAGCTGTTTTTT
TRBJ2-4,many,TRBV5-5,-,CASSLAGALAKNIQYF,TGTGCCAGCAGCTTGGCAGGGGCCCTAGCCAAAAACATTCAGTACTTC
TRBJ2-7,many,TRBV6-1,TRBD2,CASGAGLANFYEQYF,TGTGCCAGCGGTGCAGGACTAGCTAACTTCTACGAGCAGTACTTC
TRBJ2-2,many,TRBV20-1,TRBD2,CSAASGRASGELFF,TGCAGTGCTGCTAGCGGGAGGGCCAGCGGGGAGCTGTTTTTT
TRBJ2-5,many,TRBV12-3/TRBV12-4,-,CASSSLGGNTGTQYF,TGTGCCAGCAGTTCATTAGGGGGAAATACGGGGACCCAGTACTTC
TRBJ2-7,few,TRBV7-9,TRBD2,CASSFLAGVDEQYF,TGTGCCAGCAGCTTTCTAGCGGGAGTGGACGAGCAGTACTTC
TRBJ1-5,many,TRBV6-1,-,CASTLRGLGNQPQHF,TGTGCCAGCACCCTAAGGGGCCTGGGCAATCAGCCCCAGCATTTT
TRBJ1-2,many,TRBV29-1,-,CSVEDTGNGYTF,TGCAGCGTTGAAGATACAGGGAACGGCTACACCTTC
TRBJ1-2,-,TRBV30,-,CAWSSSRFDYYGYTF,TGTGCCTGGAGTTCTTCGCGATTTGATTACTATGGCTACACCTTC
TRBJ1-5,many,TRBV19,TRBD1,CASSSYDRGYSNQPQHF,TGTGCCAGTAGTTCCTATGACAGGGGGTATAGCAATCAGCCCCAGCATTTT
TRBJ2-7,many,TRBV9,TRBD1,CASSLGTEAYEQYF,TGTGCCAGCAGCCTCGGGACAGAAGCCTACGAGCAGTACTTC
TRBJ2-2,many,TRBV20-1,TRBD2,CSASPSSGRGTGELFF,TGCAGTGCTAGTCCGTCTAGCGGGAGGGGCACCGGGGAGCTGTTTTTT
TRBJ1-5,-,TRBV28,-,CASSLETMADSNQPQHF,TGTGCCAGCAGTTTAGAGACAATGGCCGATAGCAATCAGCCCCAGCATTTT
TRBJ2-7,many,TRBV30,TRBD1,CAWNGQGSHEQYF,TGTGCCTGGAACGGACAGGGAAGCCACGAGCAGTACTTC
TRBJ2-5,few,TRBV5-1,TRBD1,CASSGGQGNLETQYF,TGCGCCAGCAGCGGGGGACAGGGTAATTTAGAGACCCAGTACTTC
TRBJ2-7,many,TRBV7-2,TRBD2,CASSSRTRGVFEQYF,TGTGCCAGCAGCAGCCGGACCCGGGGGGTGTTCGAGCAGTACTTC